The TCR beta chain under discussion was sequenced for a study of blood T cells in healthy people across ages. Broader study findings: A greater number of naive CD4+ cells and higher diversity distinguished long-lived donors from aged donors. Naive T cell percentage strongly correlated with TCR beta diversity.

For the second PCR, which ran for about 7 to 12 cycles, a sample-barcoded 5' primer and a J-beta primer mix were used. TCRdb re-analysed the 5' RACE reads in MiXCR, keeping a single row per CDR3 protein. The data hold about 1.5 million distinct CDR3 sequences, with approximately 42% observed a single time. V lost 0 bases, J lost 3 bases, and 14 bases lay in between. CDR3 size: 16 residues. Looked up from germline, CDR1 is ENHRY and CDR2 is SYGVKD. This clonotype was recorded a few times. As yet, its antigen is unknown. The sequence derives from a woman aged 18-30 years in good health. What was sequenced was blood. This chain connects TRBV10-3 to TRBJ2-5; D remains ambiguous. CDR3 coding DNA: TGTGCCATCAGTGAGTCGGGCCCCACGTCTGAAGAGACCCAGTACTTC. Translating it yields CAISESGPTSEETQYF.